This is a list of T cell receptor beta chains from one sample in a study of blood T cell repertoires in COVID-19. The protocol was immunoSEQ multiplex PCR, while the TCRdb copy is restricted to in-frame clones and leaves out a portion. This sample yields 90,000 to 120,000 clones, of which approximately 90% are seen a single time; about 1% belongs to the top ten. The sequenced sample was peripheral blood. The receptors here all came from a man in his fifties or sixties with acute or convalescent COVID-19. CDR3s include the opening cysteine and the closing phenylalanine or tryptophan. The D gene is left open where the match is weak. Only some rows state a clone size, as once, few, many or a class for expanded clones.

CDR3nt: TGCAGTGCTAGTGGTCGCGGGGGCGCCGATCAGCCCCAGCATTTT
CDR3aa: CSASGRGGADQPQHF
abundance: -
v_gene: TRBV20-1
d_gene: -
j_gene: TRBJ1-5

CDR3nt: TGTGCCAGCAGTGCTACAGGGGCGAACACTGAAGCTTTCTTT
CDR3aa: CASSATGANTEAFF
abundance: -
v_gene: TRBV28
d_gene: TRBD1
j_gene: TRBJ1-1

CDR3nt: TGTGCCAGCAGCTGGGGTTTAGCGGGAGCAGGAGAGACCCAGTACTTC
CDR3aa: CASSWGLAGAGETQYF
abundance: -
v_gene: TRBV5-4
d_gene: TRBD2
j_gene: TRBJ2-5

CDR3nt: TGCGCCAGCAGCTTGGGGGCAGCCCCCCTCGTGAACACTGAAGCTTTCTTT
CDR3aa: CASSLGAAPLVNTEAFF
abundance: -
v_gene: TRBV5-1
d_gene: -
j_gene: TRBJ1-1

CDR3nt: TGCGCCAGCAGCTTTAAGGGCCCCGGGATGGGGAACACTGAAGCTTTCTTT
CDR3aa: CASSFKGPGMGNTEAFF
abundance: -
v_gene: TRBV5-1
d_gene: -
j_gene: TRBJ1-1

CDR3nt: TGTGCCAGCAGCGCCGGGACAGGGGCCTTCGGCCGCTACAATGAGCAGTTCTTC
CDR3aa: CASSAGTGAFGRYNEQFF
abundance: -
v_gene: TRBV5-5
d_gene: TRBD1
j_gene: TRBJ2-1

CDR3nt: TGTGCCAGCAGCTTACCGCTTATGCGGACAGCCTATGGCTACACCTTC
CDR3aa: CASSLPLMRTAYGYTF
abundance: once
v_gene: TRBV7-9
d_gene: -
j_gene: TRBJ1-2

CDR3nt: TGTGCCAGCAGTCCGAGAGTGTACCAAGAGACCCAGTACTTC
CDR3aa: CASSPRVYQETQYF
abundance: -
v_gene: TRBV28
d_gene: -
j_gene: TRBJ2-5

CDR3nt: TGTGCCAGCAGCACGGGACAGGGAAGTGCAGATACGCAGTATTTT
CDR3aa: CASSTGQGSADTQYF
abundance: -
v_gene: TRBV7-9
d_gene: TRBD1
j_gene: TRBJ2-3

CDR3nt: TGTGCCAGCAGTCCGGGTCTTAGCTCTGGAAACACCATATATTTT
CDR3aa: CASSPGLSSGNTIYF
abundance: -
v_gene: TRBV28
d_gene: -
j_gene: TRBJ1-3

CDR3nt: TGTGCCTGGAGTGCCCATGGGGGGGGGTACGAGCAGTACTTC
CDR3aa: CAWSAHGGGYEQYF
abundance: -
v_gene: TRBV30
d_gene: TRBD2
j_gene: TRBJ2-7

CDR3nt: TGTGCCTGGACTCCTGGAGCGGGAAGAGTGCAGTATTTT
CDR3aa: CAWTPGAGRVQYF
abundance: -
v_gene: TRBV30
d_gene: TRBD2
j_gene: TRBJ2-3

CDR3nt: TGTGCCAGCAGCCAGAACAAAGTGGGGGGGGATAATTCACCCCTCCACTTT
CDR3aa: CASSQNKVGGDNSPLHF
abundance: -
v_gene: TRBV13
d_gene: -
j_gene: TRBJ1-6

CDR3nt: TGTGCCATCAGCCCTGTGGACAGGGGCAATGAGCAGTTCTTC
CDR3aa: CAISPVDRGNEQFF
abundance: -
v_gene: TRBV10-3
d_gene: TRBD1
j_gene: TRBJ2-1

CDR3nt: TGTGCCAGCAGCAATCCCCTAGCGGGAGGGCAGAACACCGGGGAGCTGTTTTTT
CDR3aa: CASSNPLAGGQNTGELFF
abundance: -
v_gene: TRBV9
d_gene: TRBD2
j_gene: TRBJ2-2

CDR3nt: TGTGCCAGCAGTTCAGCCGGGGGGGCCTTCTACAATGAGCAGTTCTTC
CDR3aa: CASSSAGGAFYNEQFF
abundance: -
v_gene: TRBV6-5
d_gene: TRBD2
j_gene: TRBJ2-1

CDR3nt: TGCGCCAGCAGCCCAGAAGGGGGCAGGGGTAAGGGCTACACCTTC
CDR3aa: CASSPEGGRGKGYTF
abundance: -
v_gene: TRBV5-1
d_gene: TRBD1
j_gene: TRBJ1-2

CDR3nt: TGTGCCAGCTCAGACAGCAGTGCCGGAGGCTACACCTTC
CDR3aa: CASSDSSAGGYTF
abundance: -
v_gene: TRBV18
d_gene: -
j_gene: TRBJ1-2

CDR3nt: TGTGCTAGTGGTTCAGCCCTAGCGGCATTAAACACCGGGGAGCTGTTTTTT
CDR3aa: CASGSALAALNTGELFF
abundance: -
v_gene: TRBV12-5
d_gene: TRBD2
j_gene: TRBJ2-2

CDR3nt: TGTGCCAGCAGCCACGGGGCGGGAGTATCCTACAATGAGCAGTTCTTC
CDR3aa: CASSHGAGVSYNEQFF
abundance: once
v_gene: TRBV3-1/TRBV3-2
d_gene: TRBD2
j_gene: TRBJ2-1

CDR3nt: TGTGCCAGCAACACCTACGGGGTGGTGGGATACAATGAGCAGTTCTTC
CDR3aa: CASNTYGVVGYNEQFF
abundance: -
v_gene: TRBV11-2
d_gene: -
j_gene: TRBJ2-1

CDR3nt: TGTGCCAGCAGTCGTAGCGGGCGCCAAGAGACCCAGTACTTC
CDR3aa: CASSRSGRQETQYF
abundance: -
v_gene: TRBV6-2/TRBV6-3
d_gene: TRBD2
j_gene: TRBJ2-5

CDR3nt: TGTGCCAGCAGCGTAGTTCTGGACTCTGAAGCTTTCTTT
CDR3aa: CASSVVLDSEAFF
abundance: -
v_gene: TRBV9
d_gene: -
j_gene: TRBJ1-1

CDR3nt: TGTGCCAGCTCACCACTGGACAGGGGAAGCTATGGCTACACCTTC
CDR3aa: CASSPLDRGSYGYTF
abundance: -
v_gene: TRBV18
d_gene: TRBD1
j_gene: TRBJ1-2

CDR3nt: TGTGCCAGCAGCTTGCAGGAGGACACTGAAGCTTTCTTT
CDR3aa: CASSLQEDTEAFF
abundance: -
v_gene: TRBV7-9
d_gene: -
j_gene: TRBJ1-1

CDR3nt: TGCGCCAGCAGTGAGTCCGGGGACATCCCCTCCTACGAGCAGTACTTC
CDR3aa: CASSESGDIPSYEQYF
abundance: once
v_gene: TRBV10-1
d_gene: -
j_gene: TRBJ2-7

CDR3nt: TGTGCCACCAGCATACCGGGTTCTGGAAACACCATATATTTT
CDR3aa: CATSIPGSGNTIYF
abundance: -
v_gene: TRBV15
d_gene: -
j_gene: TRBJ1-3

CDR3nt: TGTGCCAGCTCACCCTACACCACAGGGCAGGATGGCTACACCTTC
CDR3aa: CASSPYTTGQDGYTF
abundance: -
v_gene: TRBV18
d_gene: -
j_gene: TRBJ1-2

CDR3nt: TGTGCCAGCAGTGTGGGGCCAACGCAAAGCACAGATACGCAGTATTTT
CDR3aa: CASSVGPTQSTDTQYF
abundance: -
v_gene: TRBV6-1
d_gene: -
j_gene: TRBJ2-3

CDR3nt: TGTGCCAGCAGCTTGTCAGGGCCCACGAACACCGGGGAGCTGTTTTTT
CDR3aa: CASSLSGPTNTGELFF
abundance: -
v_gene: TRBV7-9
d_gene: -
j_gene: TRBJ2-2

CDR3nt: TGTGCCAGTAGTTCGGCTCCGGGGGGAAATCAGCCCCAGCATTTT
CDR3aa: CASSSAPGGNQPQHF
abundance: -
v_gene: TRBV19
d_gene: -
j_gene: TRBJ1-5

CDR3nt: TGTGCCAGTTCCCCAAGGGGGGGAACTGAAGCTTTCTTT
CDR3aa: CASSPRGGTEAFF
abundance: -
v_gene: TRBV19
d_gene: -
j_gene: TRBJ1-1

CDR3nt: TGTGCCAGCAGTGCTCCCGGGACAGGGATCAACCACGAGCAGTACTTC
CDR3aa: CASSAPGTGINHEQYF
abundance: -
v_gene: TRBV28
d_gene: TRBD1
j_gene: TRBJ2-7

CDR3nt: TGCGCCAGCAGCGGACCGGGGGTGGAAACTGAAGCTTTCTTT
CDR3aa: CASSGPGVETEAFF
abundance: -
v_gene: TRBV5-1
d_gene: -
j_gene: TRBJ1-1

CDR3nt: TGTGCCAGCAGTTTTCAGGGCTGGGAGACCCAGTACTTC
CDR3aa: CASSFQGWETQYF
abundance: -
v_gene: TRBV6-5
d_gene: -
j_gene: TRBJ2-5

CDR3nt: TGTGCCAGCTGTGGGGAGCTCACAGATACGCAGTATTTT
CDR3aa: CASCGELTDTQYF
abundance: -
v_gene: TRBV3-1/TRBV3-2
d_gene: -
j_gene: TRBJ2-3

CDR3nt: TGTGCCAGCAATAAGGGGAACGGTGAGCAGTTCTTC
CDR3aa: CASNKGNGEQFF
abundance: -
v_gene: TRBV9
d_gene: -
j_gene: TRBJ2-1

CDR3nt: TGTGCCAGTAGTATAGCGGGTAGAAGGGATCAGGGAACCGGGGAGCTGTTTTTT
CDR3aa: CASSIAGRRDQGTGELFF
abundance: -
v_gene: TRBV19
d_gene: -
j_gene: TRBJ2-2

CDR3nt: TGTGCCAGCAGCCAAGGCTGGGGGGGCGATCAGCCCCAGCATTTT
CDR3aa: CASSQGWGGDQPQHF
abundance: -
v_gene: TRBV3-1/TRBV3-2
d_gene: -
j_gene: TRBJ1-5

CDR3nt: TGCAGCGTTGATAGGGGCAGAAACTATGGCTACACCTTC
CDR3aa: CSVDRGRNYGYTF
abundance: -
v_gene: TRBV29-1
d_gene: -
j_gene: TRBJ1-2

CDR3nt: TGTGCCACCTTAGGGCGGGGTCGGACTGAAGCTTTCTTT
CDR3aa: CATLGRGRTEAFF
abundance: -
v_gene: TRBV15
d_gene: -
j_gene: TRBJ1-1

CDR3nt: TGTGCCAGTAACAGCTTGGGTACGCAGTATTTT
CDR3aa: CASNSLGTQYF
abundance: -
v_gene: TRBV6-5
d_gene: -
j_gene: TRBJ2-3

CDR3nt: TGCGCCAGCAGCTTGGAAGGAGGGGGCAGCACAGATACGCAGTATTTT
CDR3aa: CASSLEGGGSTDTQYF
abundance: -
v_gene: TRBV5-1
d_gene: -
j_gene: TRBJ2-3

CDR3nt: TGTGCCAGCAGACCGGCGGGAGGCAGGGACTCCTACAATGAGCAGTTCTTC
CDR3aa: CASRPAGGRDSYNEQFF
abundance: -
v_gene: TRBV27
d_gene: TRBD2
j_gene: TRBJ2-1

CDR3nt: TGTGCCAGTAGTATTTGGGGGACAGGGGCCGGGGAGCTGTTTTTT
CDR3aa: CASSIWGTGAGELFF
abundance: -
v_gene: TRBV19
d_gene: TRBD1
j_gene: TRBJ2-2

CDR3nt: TGTGCCAGCAGGAGGACCGGGACAGGGCTTAACTACGAGCAGTACTTC
CDR3aa: CASRRTGTGLNYEQYF
abundance: -
v_gene: TRBV27
d_gene: TRBD1
j_gene: TRBJ2-7

CDR3nt: TGCGCCAGCAGCCATAGACTAGCGGATACTTACAATGAGCAGTTCTTC
CDR3aa: CASSHRLADTYNEQFF
abundance: -
v_gene: TRBV4-1
d_gene: TRBD2
j_gene: TRBJ2-1

CDR3nt: TGTGCCAGCAGCGTAGTTGGGGGCGTCAGGGATGAGCAGTTCTTC
CDR3aa: CASSVVGGVRDEQFF
abundance: -
v_gene: TRBV9
d_gene: -
j_gene: TRBJ2-1

CDR3nt: TGTGCCTGGACCCCCGGTCGGGGTGAAAAACTGTTTTTT
CDR3aa: CAWTPGRGEKLFF
abundance: -
v_gene: TRBV30
d_gene: -
j_gene: TRBJ1-4

CDR3nt: TGTGCCAGCAGTGATCCGCTAGCGGGAGTTGGCAATGAGCAGTTCTTC
CDR3aa: CASSDPLAGVGNEQFF
abundance: -
v_gene: TRBV25-1
d_gene: TRBD2
j_gene: TRBJ2-1

CDR3nt: TGCAGCGTTGAACTCGCAGGGAATAGAAACACCATATATTTT
CDR3aa: CSVELAGNRNTIYF
abundance: -
v_gene: TRBV29-1
d_gene: -
j_gene: TRBJ1-3

CDR3nt: TGTGCCAGCAGCCACACCCAGGCTGGCTACACCTTC
CDR3aa: CASSHTQAGYTF
abundance: -
v_gene: TRBV4-2
d_gene: -
j_gene: TRBJ1-2